This TCR beta chain was captured by sequencing in a study of T cell clones after liver transplantation. Study-wide background: Timepoints were pre-transplant, pre-withdrawal, and after withdrawal was completed or failed. The study, taken as a whole, reports: In most of the 8 subjects, circulating graft-donor-reactive CD4 TCRbeta sequences fell significantly after transplant.

Repertoires were generated with immunoSEQ multiplex PCR, while TCRdb's copy carries only in-frame clones and drops some. The sample shows roughly 100,000 clones, around 84% of them seen only once. With regard to this clone: The antigen is unknown.

The TCR sequence derives from a human patient who received a liver transplant. Part of the T cell pool may stem from the graft donor. The sequenced sample was CD4+ T cells from blood, obtained 45 to 50 months after liver transplant.

Written as DNA, the CDR3 is TGTGCCAGCAGGCCCGGGACAGTAGGCTCCTACGAGCAGTACTTC. Its translation: CASRPGTVGSYEQYF. The chain employs TRBV6-5 and TRBJ2-7; 7 bases are shared with TRBD1. Germline CDR1 reads MNHEY; CDR2 reads SVGAGI. This CDR3 contains 15 residues. V lost 6 bases, J lost 0 bases, and 8 bases stayed unmatched.